This T cell receptor (beta chain) was obtained from a study of blood T cell repertoires in COVID-19. V dropped 8 bases and J dropped 6; count of bases not matched to a gene: 19. The CDR3 runs 17 residues. Germline V gene lookup returns CDR1 KGHDR and CDR2 SFDVKD. Using immunoSEQ multiplex PCR, the repertoire was profiled, and TCRdb retains in-frame clones only, with some absent. The data hold some 170,000 clones, with about 90% observed a single time. The origin of this receptor is a human donor with acute COVID-19. The donor label of this sample is uncertain. Sequences were obtained from PBMCs or T cells enriched from blood (not recorded which). The rearrangement uses TRBV24-1 and TRBJ2-3; 7 bases are a match to TRBD1. The CDR3 sequence is CATNEPDRVPRLDTQYF. DNA for the CDR3: TGTGCCACCAATGAGCCCGACAGGGTACCCCGTTTGGATACGCAGTATTTT.